This T cell receptor beta chain was retrieved from a study of human T cells and chemical hapten exposure. Time point reported: patch test 1, 2 weeks after DPC sensitization. Sample treatment: therapeutic diphenylcyclopropenone sensitization with weekly scalp DPC. Study-level results: Among expanded TCRs, significantly more large CDR3 similarity clusters formed than among controls.

V was shortened by 3 bases and J by 0 bases, with 9 bases between the two germline ends. In germline, CDR1 is LNHDA, CDR2 SQIVND (reference sequence). This CDR3 comprises 15 residues. This clonotype was detected ten times or more. Antigen: not known. It was the library that attached unique molecular identifiers to individual cDNA molecules. MiXCR was run by TCRdb on the RACE reads, yielding one entry per CDR3 protein. The top ten hold 3.5% to 5% of the sample, which has about 49,000 distinct CDR3 sequences, around 9.3% seen once. The rearrangement links TRBV19 to TRBJ1-5; no clear D. This clonotype was sampled from a woman aged 45-59 years with alopecia areata. Some clones in this sample may be carry-over from other donors' samples. Sequencing used whole blood, obtained in connection with sensitization to the hapten diphenylcyclopropenone (DPC). In nucleotides, the CDR3 is TGTGCCAGTAGTATTGGGGTATATAGCAATCAGCCCCAGCATTTT. Translating gives CASSIGVYSNQPQHF.